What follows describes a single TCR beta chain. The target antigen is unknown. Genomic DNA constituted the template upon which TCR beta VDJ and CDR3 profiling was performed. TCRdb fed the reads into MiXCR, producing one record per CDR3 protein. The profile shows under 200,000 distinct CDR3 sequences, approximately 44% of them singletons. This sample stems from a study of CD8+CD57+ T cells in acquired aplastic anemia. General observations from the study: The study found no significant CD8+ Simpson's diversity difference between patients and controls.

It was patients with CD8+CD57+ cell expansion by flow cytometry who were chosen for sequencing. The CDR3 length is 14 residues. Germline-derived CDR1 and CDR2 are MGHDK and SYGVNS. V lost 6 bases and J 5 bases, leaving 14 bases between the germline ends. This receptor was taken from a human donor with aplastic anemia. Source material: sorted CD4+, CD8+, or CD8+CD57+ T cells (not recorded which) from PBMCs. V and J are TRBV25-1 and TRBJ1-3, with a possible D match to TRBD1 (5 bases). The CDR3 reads CASSWGLRRNTIYF. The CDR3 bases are TGTGCCAGCAGCTGGGGGTTGAGGCGAAACACCATATATTTT.